This TCR beta chain was captured by sequencing in a study of cytomegalovirus exposure and HLA in healthy donors. General study findings and limits: In a later analysis, parvovirus B19, influenza, CMV and Epstein-Barr virus appeared linked to several top co-occurrence clusters.

This PCR relied on a set of 60 Vbeta primers and 13 Jbeta primers. Method: immunoSEQ multiplex PCR; TCRdb's copy keeps in-frame clones and lacks some. The data contain 90,000 to 120,000 clones, approximately 79% of them singletons. About this clone itself: Antigen unknown.

The TCR comes from a man aged 18 to 29 in good health and CMV-seronegative. The source material was PBMCs.

The CDR3 sequence: CASSIAGLAGNEQFF. CDR3 coding DNA: TGTGCCAGTAGTATAGCTGGACTAGCGGGCAATGAGCAGTTCTTC. The rearrangement joins TRBV19 to TRBJ2-1, with 11 bases matching TRBD2. The CDR3 has 15 residues. Germline assignment: CDR1 LNHDA and CDR2 SQIVND (reference sequence). V was pared by 1 base and J by 6 bases, with 2 bases of the junction left unmatched. The complete variable domain, with remaining parts taken from reference TRBV19 and TRBJ2-1, reads DGGITQSPKYLFRKEGQNVTLSCEQNLNHDAMYWYRQDPGQGLRLIYYSQIVNDFQKGDIAEGYSVSREKKESFPLTVTSAQKNPTAFYLCASSIAGLAGNEQFFGPGTRLTVL.